This T cell receptor (beta chain) was sequenced in a study of blood T cell repertoires in COVID-19. Overall study: Acute-phase and convalescent COVID-19 samples originated in the United States, Italy and Spain. PBMCs, B-cell-depleted T cells, or T cells were the source of the cDNA or gDNA that made up the material.

V shed 1 base, J shed 9 bases, and the junction held 6 bases outside the gene matches. The CDR3 sequence is 14 residues long. Germline-derived CDR1 and CDR2 are LGHDT and YNNKEL (reference sequence). Per the study methods: Reference gene primer amplification gave nucleated cell count estimates. Clones were read by immunoSEQ multiplex PCR, and TCRdb kept only the in-frame ones, dropping some. For V, J and clone size, that table is used; D and trimming come from the DNA. The table has roughly 150,000 clones, around four fifths seen once. The V call is TRBV3-1 (or the pseudogene TRBV3-2), the J call TRBJ1-5; 7 bases line up with TRBD1. The sequence came from a man between 65 and 85 years old with acute or convalescent COVID-19. What was sequenced was peripheral blood. In DNA form, the CDR3 reads TGTGCCAGCAGCCAAGGGACAGGACCCCGGCCCCAGCATTTT. Amino acids: CASSQGTGPRPQHF.